These T cell receptor beta chains were read from a single sample in a study of cytotoxic CD8 clonotypes in ibrutinib-treated CLL. This table comes from immunoSEQ multiplex PCR, and its TCRdb copy is limited to in-frame clones, with some not included. The profile covers some 150,000 clones, with about 70% appearing a single time and roughly 4.7% taken by the ten largest. The sample in question was PBMCs, obtained after 24 months of ibrutinib treatment. The receptors here all came from a human donor with chronic lymphocytic leukemia. CDR3s include the opening cysteine and the closing phenylalanine or tryptophan. D genes are given only for firm matches. Size tells how often a clone was seen (once, few, many) or the class of an expanded clone, and some rows leave it out.

V,J,D,size,CDR3,DNA
TRBV30,TRBJ2-1,NA,NA,CAWRGAPGAFSYNEQFF,TGTGCCTGGAGGGGGGCCCCGGGGGCCTTCTCCTACAATGAGCAGTTCTTC
TRBV7-9,TRBJ1-2,NA,NA,CASSFGTGGTYGYTF,TGTGCCAGCAGCTTCGGGACCGGGGGGACCTATGGCTACACCTTC
TRBV27,TRBJ2-1,NA,few,CASTFRPYNEQFF,TGTGCCAGCACCTTCCGCCCGTACAATGAGCAGTTCTTC
TRBV4-3,TRBJ2-1,NA,NA,CASSQDGPGSTYNEQFF,TGCGCCAGCAGCCAAGATGGCCCGGGGTCGACCTACAATGAGCAGTTCTTC
TRBV7-2,TRBJ2-5,NA,once,CASSLAWTQGTQYF,TGTGCCAGCAGCTTAGCCTGGACGCAGGGGACCCAGTACTTC
TRBV30,TRBJ1-6,NA,NA,CAWSGRDSPLHF,TGTGCCTGGAGTGGCAGGGATTCACCCCTCCACTTT
TRBV7-9,TRBJ1-2,NA,many,CASSSSNYGYTF,TGTGCCAGCAGCTCCAGTAACTATGGCTACACCTTC
TRBV9,TRBJ2-1,TRBD2,NA,CASSPPGTSGNNEQFF,TGTGCCAGCAGCCCTCCCGGGACTAGCGGAAACAATGAGCAGTTCTTC
TRBV5-4,TRBJ1-2,TRBD1,NA,CASSLGGGAYGYTF,TGTGCCAGCAGCTTGGGAGGGGGCGCGTATGGCTACACCTTC
TRBV6-1,TRBJ1-5,NA,many,CASSEAEGNGNQPQHF,TGTGCCAGCAGTGAAGCGGAGGGGAACGGCAATCAGCCCCAGCATTTT
TRBV9,TRBJ2-1,NA,once,CASSYSLSYNEQFF,TGTGCCAGCAGCTACAGCCTCTCCTACAATGAGCAGTTCTTC
TRBV11-2,TRBJ2-1,TRBD2,NA,CASGLAAYNEQFF,TGTGCCAGCGGGCTAGCGGCCTACAATGAGCAGTTCTTC
TRBV7-2,TRBJ2-1,NA,few,CASSSQGGSINEQFF,TGTGCCAGCAGCAGTCAGGGGGGGAGCATCAATGAGCAGTTCTTC
TRBV7-2,TRBJ1-6,NA,once,CASSPGLTRDSPLHF,TGTGCCAGCAGCCCCGGCCTAACGAGGGATTCACCCCTCCACTTT
TRBV7-9,TRBJ1-5,NA,NA,CASSPKGDQPQHF,TGTGCCAGCAGCCCGAAGGGGGATCAGCCCCAGCATTTT
TRBV12-2,TRBJ1-5,NA,NA,CASRLPAGWGQPQHF,TGTGCAAGTCGCTTACCCGCAGGGTGGGGTCAGCCCCAGCATTTT
TRBV5-1,TRBJ2-1,NA,NA,CASRTQPVHNEQFF,TGCGCCAGCCGCACCCAGCCGGTTCACAATGAGCAGTTCTTC
TRBV28,TRBJ1-5,NA,NA,CASSLRQSNQPQHF,TGTGCCAGCAGTTTAAGACAGAGCAATCAGCCCCAGCATTTT
TRBV6-1,TRBJ2-7,NA,NA,CASSVGLGQGSGEQYF,TGTGCCAGCAGTGTTGGCCTTGGGCAGGGAAGTGGGGAGCAGTACTTC
TRBV9,TRBJ1-1,NA,NA,CASSESLNTEAFF,TGTGCCAGCAGCGAAAGCCTGAACACTGAAGCTTTCTTT
TRBV4-2,TRBJ2-1,NA,NA,CASSQGTIRGNEQFF,TGTGCCAGCAGCCAAGGGACCATCCGGGGAAATGAGCAGTTCTTC
TRBV29-1,TRBJ2-1,NA,NA,CSVGSPLGNEQFF,TGCAGCGTTGGATCCCCCCTGGGGAATGAGCAGTTCTTC
TRBV28,TRBJ1-5,NA,NA,CASQGVFSNQPQHF,TGTGCCTCCCAAGGGGTGTTTAGCAATCAGCCCCAGCATTTT
TRBV28,TRBJ1-2,NA,NA,CASSSAERPYGYTF,TGTGCCAGCAGTTCGGCAGAGCGCCCCTATGGCTACACCTTC
TRBV5-1,TRBJ2-2,TRBD1,NA,CASRNPGTENTGELFF,TGCGCCAGCAGGAACCCCGGGACAGAAAACACCGGGGAGCTGTTTTTT
TRBV7-8,TRBJ2-5,TRBD2,NA,CASSSRRIGGRAGGRETQYF,TGTGCCAGCAGCTCCCGGCGGATAGGCGGGAGGGCCGGGGGGCGAGAGACCCAGTACTTC
TRBV4-3,TRBJ2-1,NA,once,CASSQEGTGNEQFF,TGCGCCAGCAGCCAAGAGGGGACCGGGAATGAGCAGTTCTTC
TRBV4-1,TRBJ1-1,NA,NA,CASSQGGVRGTEAFF,TGCGCCAGCAGCCAAGGGGGGGTGAGGGGAACTGAAGCTTTCTTT
TRBV30,TRBJ2-5,TRBD2,few,CAWSAPGGSETQYF,TGTGCCTGGAGTGCCCCCGGGGGGTCGGAGACCCAGTACTTC
TRBV12-2,TRBJ1-3,NA,NA,CASPLGNTIYF,TGTGCAAGTCCCCTTGGAAACACCATATATTTT
TRBV11-2,TRBJ2-7,TRBD1,NA,CASSLLGQDEQYF,TGTGCCAGCAGCCTCCTGGGACAGGACGAGCAGTACTTC
TRBV28,TRBJ2-7,NA,NA,CASTPAAYEQYF,TGTGCCAGCACCCCCGCTGCCTACGAGCAGTACTTC
TRBV6-1,TRBJ2-1,TRBD2,few,CASSEARRGGQFF,TGTGCCAGCAGTGAAGCGCGTCGGGGGGGGCAGTTCTTC
TRBV7-9,TRBJ2-7,NA,NA,CASSSRWAFNYEQYF,TGTGCCAGCAGCTCCAGGTGGGCTTTCAACTACGAGCAGTACTTC
TRBV6-4,TRBJ2-5,TRBD2,NA,CASSEVAGAQETQYF,TGTGCCAGCAGTGAGGTAGCGGGAGCGCAGGAGACCCAGTACTTC
TRBV6-4,TRBJ2-3,TRBD2,NA,CASSVTSADTQYF,TGTGCCAGCAGCGTAACTAGCGCGGATACGCAGTATTTT
TRBV7-2,TRBJ1-1,TRBD1,NA,CASSSTGGWNTEAFF,TGTGCCAGCAGCTCGACAGGGGGCTGGAACACTGAAGCTTTCTTT
TRBV18,TRBJ1-1,NA,NA,CASSGGPNTEAFF,TGTGCCAGCTCAGGGGGGCCCAACACTGAAGCTTTCTTT
TRBV4-3,TRBJ2-1,TRBD1,NA,CASSRPTGASNEQFF,TGCGCCAGCAGCCGACCCACAGGGGCGAGTAATGAGCAGTTCTTC
TRBV18,TRBJ2-5,NA,NA,CASSPGPQETQYF,TGTGCCAGCTCACCAGGGCCCCAAGAGACCCAGTACTTC
TRBV4-3,TRBJ2-3,NA,NA,CASSREGRDTQYF,TGCGCCAGCAGCCGAGAGGGGCGAGATACGCAGTATTTT
TRBV28,TRBJ1-1,TRBD1,once,CASSLGEGTGRNTEAFF,TGTGCCAGCAGTTTAGGTGAGGGGACAGGGAGGAACACTGAAGCTTTCTTT
TRBV6-5,TRBJ1-5,NA,NA,CASSYSDGGDQPQHF,TGTGCCAGCAGTTACTCAGATGGCGGGGACCAGCCCCAGCATTTT
TRBV29-1,TRBJ2-3,TRBD2,NA,CSELAGVRDTQYF,TGCAGTGAACTAGCGGGAGTCCGAGATACGCAGTATTTT
TRBV13,TRBJ2-1,NA,NA,CASRGRQGDNEQFF,TGTGCCAGCAGAGGGAGGCAGGGGGACAATGAGCAGTTCTTC
TRBV2,TRBJ2-7,TRBD2,NA,CASRLAAGEQYF,TGTGCCAGCAGACTAGCGGCCGGCGAGCAGTACTTC
TRBV27,TRBJ2-2,NA,NA,CASSFPDTGELFF,TGTGCCAGCAGTTTTCCGGACACCGGGGAGCTGTTTTTT
TRBV13,TRBJ2-1,NA,NA,CASSLARSSYNEQFF,TGTGCCAGCAGTTTAGCGAGAAGCTCCTACAATGAGCAGTTCTTC
TRBV7-2,TRBJ2-3,NA,NA,CASSLAGSDTQYF,TGTGCCAGCAGCTTAGCGGGGTCAGATACGCAGTATTTT
TRBV30,TRBJ1-3,NA,NA,CAWSVFGNTIYF,TGTGCCTGGAGTGTATTTGGAAACACCATATATTTT
TRBV30,TRBJ2-5,TRBD1,few,CAWAGQGAETQYF,TGTGCCTGGGCCGGACAGGGGGCAGAGACCCAGTACTTC
TRBV4-2,TRBJ1-6,NA,NA,CASSQPPVQGIPSYNSPLHF,TGTGCCAGCAGCCAACCCCCCGTGCAGGGGATACCCTCCTATAATTCACCCCTCCACTTT